A single sample is the source of the 10 T cell receptor beta chains below, sequenced in a study of CD8+ T cells in alopecia areata. Noted treatment: oral pan-JAK inhibitor, 5-10 mg twice daily. Extracted from the samples, RNA was reverse transcribed into cDNA to serve as the sequencing template. Method: immunoSEQ multiplex PCR; TCRdb's copy keeps in-frame clones and lacks some. The sample has 150,000 to 200,000 clones; roughly 60% are singletons. The sample was CD4+ T cells sorted from blood, taken at week 24, from a patient treated with tofacitinib. These receptors were obtained from a human donor with alopecia areata.

This clone was counted many times. The rearrangement links TRBV4-1 to TRBJ2-3, with 10 bases lining up with TRBD2. This CDR3 has 15 amino acids. Germline V lookup: CDR1 MGHRA, CDR2 YSYEKL. V shed 6 bases and J 2 bases; nucleotides not matched to a gene: 5. The CDR3: CASRQTSGYTDTQYF. The CDR3 DNA sequence: TGCGCCAGCAGACAGACTAGCGGGTACACAGATACGCAGTATTTT.

The V gene is TRBV27, the J gene TRBJ2-5, with D unresolved. CDR1 is MNHEY and CDR2 is SMNVEV in the germline V gene (reference sequence). V shed 6 bases and J shed 4 bases, with 15 bases lying between them. The CDR3 is 14 amino acids. This CDR3 reads CASSRHGLGETQYF. The CDR3 nucleotides read TGTGCCAGCAGCCGCCATGGGCTCGGAGAGACCCAGTACTTC.

In its sample, this clone was seen a few times. The rearrangement links TRBV4-1 to TRBJ2-6; 9 bases fit TRBD1. Trimming at V came to 0 bases and at J to 3 bases, leaving 6 bases not matched to a gene. CDR1 and CDR2 from the germline V gene are MGHRA and YSYEKL. This CDR3 is built from 18 residues. DNA for the CDR3: TGCGCCAGCAGCCAAGACCAACAGGGGGCTGGTGGGGCCAACGTCCTGACTTTC. Amino acid sequence: CASSQDQQGAGGANVLTF.

This clone was counted once. This chain connects TRBV4-1 to TRBJ1-2; D is unclear. Germline CDR1 is MGHRA and CDR2 is YSYEKL. The CDR3 length is 13 residues. V was shortened by 0 bases and J by 2 bases, with 4 bases between the two germline ends. CDR3 coding DNA: TGCGCCAGCAGCCAAGAAGAGAACTATGGCTACACCTTC. Translation gives CASSQEENYGYTF.

This clone was counted only a few times. The V call is TRBV6-1, the J call TRBJ2-1, with 11 positions matching TRBD2. J was trimmed by 1 base and V by 4 bases; bases with no gene match: 3. This CDR3 has 16 amino acids. Germline V CDR1 and CDR2: MNHNS, SASEGT. In DNA, the CDR3 is TGTGCCAGCAGTGCCCTAGCGGGGGGTTCCTACAATGAGCAGTTCTTC. Its translation is CASSALAGGSYNEQFF.

The chain is built from TRBV5-6 and TRBJ2-5; D could derive from TRBD1 or TRBD2 (6 bases each). In germline, CDR1 is SGHDT, CDR2 YYEEEE. Trimming pared 4 bases from V and 4 bases from J, leaving 14 bases between. CDR3 size: 14 residues. The CDR3 DNA follows: TGTGCCAGCAGCGGGGGGCCGTTATTAGAGACCCAGTACTTC. Its protein is CASSGGPLLETQYF. Full variable domain (outside the CDR3, taken from reference TRBV5-6 and TRBJ2-5): DAGVTQSPTHLIKTRGQQVTLRCSPKSGHDTVSWYQQALGQGPQFIFQYYEEEERQRGNFPDRFSGHQFPNYSSELNVNALLLGDSALYLCASSGGPLLETQYFGPGTRLLVL.

This clone was counted only a few times. The chain recombines TRBV19 with TRBJ2-1; D remains ambiguous. Germline V gene data show CDR1 as LNHDA and CDR2 as SQIVND (reference sequence). The CDR3 spans 12 residues. V was pared by 3 bases and J by 7 bases, with 7 bases between. CDR3 region: CASSIQVNEQFF. CDR3 nucleotides: TGTGCCAGTAGTATCCAGGTAAATGAGCAGTTCTTC.

V and J are TRBV29-1 and TRBJ1-3, with 7 nucleotides matching TRBD1. V gave up 7 bases and J gave up 8 bases; unmatched junction bases: 8. The CDR3 spans 12 residues. Germline V gene sequence: CDR1 SQVTM, CDR2 ANQGSEA. The CDR3 DNA is TGCAGCGCTACGACAGGGTGGTACACCATATATTTT. The encoded protein is CSATTGWYTIYF.

This chain connects TRBV25-1 to TRBJ2-7, with D possibly matching TRBD1 (6 bases). This CDR3 has 12 residues. V was clipped by 7 bases and J by 7 bases, with 14 bases between them. Germline lookup yields CDR1 MGHDK and CDR2 SYGVNS. CDR3 residues: CASNDDRPEQYF. CDR3 DNA sequence: TGTGCCAGCAACGATGACAGGCCTGAGCAGTACTTC.

V gene TRBV5-6 combines with J gene TRBJ2-5; no clear D gene. Trimming left V 2 bases short and J 4 bases short, with 12 bases between. From germline, CDR1 is SGHDT and CDR2 YYEEEE. CDR3 length equals 14 residues. Here the CDR3 reads CASSFPGIRETQYF. The CDR3 nucleotides read TGTGCCAGCAGCTTTCCTGGGATACGAGAGACCCAGTACTTC.